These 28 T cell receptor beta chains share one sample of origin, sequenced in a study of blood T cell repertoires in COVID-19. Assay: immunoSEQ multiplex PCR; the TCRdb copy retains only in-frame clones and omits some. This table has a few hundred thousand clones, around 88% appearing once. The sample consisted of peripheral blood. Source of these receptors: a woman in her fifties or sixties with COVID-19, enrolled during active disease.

CDR3 coding DNA: TGTGCCACCCAAGGGGGCGATGGCTACACCTTC. Translated: CATQGGDGYTF. This chain connects TRBV19 to TRBJ1-2; 7 bases match TRBD1. Germline V gene data show CDR1 as LNHDA and CDR2 as SQIVND (reference sequence). The CDR3 loop spans 11 amino acids. The trim removed 10 bases at V and 6 bases at J, leaving 5 bases unmatched.

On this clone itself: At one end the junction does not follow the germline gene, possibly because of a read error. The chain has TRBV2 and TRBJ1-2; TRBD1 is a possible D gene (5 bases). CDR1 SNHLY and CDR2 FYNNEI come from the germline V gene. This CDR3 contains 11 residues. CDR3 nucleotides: TGCGGGGGAAGGGTCGTAATCGGCTACACCTTC. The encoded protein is CGGRVVIGYTF.

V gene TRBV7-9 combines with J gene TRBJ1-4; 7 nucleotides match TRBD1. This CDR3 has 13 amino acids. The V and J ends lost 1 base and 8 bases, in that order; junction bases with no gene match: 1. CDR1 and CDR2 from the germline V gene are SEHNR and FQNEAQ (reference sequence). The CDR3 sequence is CASSLGDSEKLFF. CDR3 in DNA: TGTGCCAGCAGCTTAGGGGACAGCGAAAAACTGTTTTTT. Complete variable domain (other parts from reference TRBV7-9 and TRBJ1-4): DTGVSQNPRHKITKRGQNVTFRCDPISEHNRLYWYRQTLGQGPEFLTYFQNEAQLEKSRLLSDRFSAERPKGSFSTLEIQRTEQGDSAMYLCASSLGDSEKLFFGSGTQLSVL.

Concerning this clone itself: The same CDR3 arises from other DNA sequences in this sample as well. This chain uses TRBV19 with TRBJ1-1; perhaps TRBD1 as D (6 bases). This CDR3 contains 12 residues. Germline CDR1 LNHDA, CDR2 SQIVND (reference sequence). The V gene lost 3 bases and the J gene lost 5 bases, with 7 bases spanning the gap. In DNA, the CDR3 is TGTGCCAGTAGTATCCAGGGGACTGAAGCTTTCTTT. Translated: CASSIQGTEAFF. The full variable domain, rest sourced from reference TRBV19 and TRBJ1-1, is DGGITQSPKYLFRKEGQNVTLSCEQNLNHDAMYWYRQDPGQGLRLIYYSQIVNDFQKGDIAEGYSVSREKKESFPLTVTSAQKNPTAFYLCASSIQGTEAFFGQGTRLTVV.

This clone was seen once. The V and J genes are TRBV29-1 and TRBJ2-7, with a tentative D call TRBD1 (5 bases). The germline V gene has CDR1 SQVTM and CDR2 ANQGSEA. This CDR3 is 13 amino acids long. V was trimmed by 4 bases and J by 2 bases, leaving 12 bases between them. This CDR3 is CSVVGHSTYEQYF. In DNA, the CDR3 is TGCAGCGTTGTAGGACACAGCACCTACGAGCAGTACTTC.

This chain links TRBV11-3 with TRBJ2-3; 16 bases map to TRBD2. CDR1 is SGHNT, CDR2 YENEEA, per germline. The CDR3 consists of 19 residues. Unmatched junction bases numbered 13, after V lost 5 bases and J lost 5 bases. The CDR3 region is CASSGYSGTSGGAGDTQYF. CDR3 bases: TGTGCCAGCAGCGGCTACTCCGGGACTAGCGGGGGGGCCGGAGATACGCAGTATTTT. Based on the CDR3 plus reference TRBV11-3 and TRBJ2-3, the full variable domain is EAGVVQSPRYKIIEKKQPVAFWCNPISGHNTLYWYLQNLGQGPELLIRYENEEAVDDSQLPKDRFSAERLKGVDSTLKIQPAELGDSAVYLCASSGYSGTSGGAGDTQYFGPGTRLTVL.

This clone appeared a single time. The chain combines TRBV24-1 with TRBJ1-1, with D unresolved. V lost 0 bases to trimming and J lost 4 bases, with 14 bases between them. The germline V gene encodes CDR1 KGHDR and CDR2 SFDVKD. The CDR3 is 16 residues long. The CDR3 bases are TGTGCCACCAGTGATTTGGTCTTTCACGGAGGCACTGAAGCTTTCTTT. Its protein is CATSDLVFHGGTEAFF.

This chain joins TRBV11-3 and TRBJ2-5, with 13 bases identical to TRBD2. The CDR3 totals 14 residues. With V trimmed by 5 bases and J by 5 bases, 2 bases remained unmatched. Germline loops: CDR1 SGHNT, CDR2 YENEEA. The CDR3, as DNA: TGTGCCAGCAGCATGGGACTAGCGGGGGAGACCCAGTACTTC. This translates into CASSMGLAGETQYF.

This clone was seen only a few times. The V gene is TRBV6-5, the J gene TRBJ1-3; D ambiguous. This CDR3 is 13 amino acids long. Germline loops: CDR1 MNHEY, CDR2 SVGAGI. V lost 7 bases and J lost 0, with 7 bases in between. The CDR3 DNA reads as TGTGCCAGCACCCGGGACTCTGGAAACACCATATATTTT. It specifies CASTRDSGNTIYF.

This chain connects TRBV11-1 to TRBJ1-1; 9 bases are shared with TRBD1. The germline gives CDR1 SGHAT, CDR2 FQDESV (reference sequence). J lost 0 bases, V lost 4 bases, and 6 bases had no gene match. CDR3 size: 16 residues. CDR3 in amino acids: CASSSRQGGMNTEAFF. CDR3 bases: TGTGCCAGCAGCTCCCGACAGGGGGGGATGAACACTGAAGCTTTCTTT.

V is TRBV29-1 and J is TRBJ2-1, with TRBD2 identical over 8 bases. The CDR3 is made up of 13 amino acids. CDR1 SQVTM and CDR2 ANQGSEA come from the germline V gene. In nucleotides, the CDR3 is TGCAGTTCTAGCGGGCCATCCTACAATGAGCAGTTCTTC. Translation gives CSSSGPSYNEQFF.

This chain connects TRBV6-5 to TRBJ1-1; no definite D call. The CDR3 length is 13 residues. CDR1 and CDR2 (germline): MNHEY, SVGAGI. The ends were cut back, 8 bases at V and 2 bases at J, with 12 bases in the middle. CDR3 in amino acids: CASDNSPNTEAFF. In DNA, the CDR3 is TGTGCCAGCGACAACAGCCCCAACACTGAAGCTTTCTTT.

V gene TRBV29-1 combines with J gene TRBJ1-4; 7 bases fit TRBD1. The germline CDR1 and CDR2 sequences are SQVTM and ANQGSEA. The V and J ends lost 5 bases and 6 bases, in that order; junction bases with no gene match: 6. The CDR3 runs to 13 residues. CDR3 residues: CSVSDRADEKLFF. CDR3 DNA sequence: TGCAGCGTTAGCGACAGGGCAGATGAAAAACTGTTTTTT.

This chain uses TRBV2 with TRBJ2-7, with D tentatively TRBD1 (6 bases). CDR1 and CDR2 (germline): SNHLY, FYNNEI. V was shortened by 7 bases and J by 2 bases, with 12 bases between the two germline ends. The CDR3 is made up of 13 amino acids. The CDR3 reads CASNRDNTYEQYF. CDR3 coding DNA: TGTGCCAGCAACCGGGACAACACCTACGAGCAGTACTTC.

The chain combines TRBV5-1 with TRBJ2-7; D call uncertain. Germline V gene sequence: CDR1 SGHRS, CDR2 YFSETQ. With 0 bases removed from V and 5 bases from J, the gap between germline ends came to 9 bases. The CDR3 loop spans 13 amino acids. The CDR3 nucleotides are TGCGCCAGCAGCTTGGACAGATGGGACGAGCAGTACTTC. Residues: CASSLDRWDEQYF.

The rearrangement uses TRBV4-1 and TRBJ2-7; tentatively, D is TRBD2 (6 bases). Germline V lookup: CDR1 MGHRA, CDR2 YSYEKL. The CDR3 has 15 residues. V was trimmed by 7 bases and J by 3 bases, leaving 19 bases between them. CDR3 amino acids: CASTLEGGISYEQYF. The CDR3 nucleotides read TGCGCCAGCACCCTTGAGGGAGGAATAAGCTACGAGCAGTACTTC.

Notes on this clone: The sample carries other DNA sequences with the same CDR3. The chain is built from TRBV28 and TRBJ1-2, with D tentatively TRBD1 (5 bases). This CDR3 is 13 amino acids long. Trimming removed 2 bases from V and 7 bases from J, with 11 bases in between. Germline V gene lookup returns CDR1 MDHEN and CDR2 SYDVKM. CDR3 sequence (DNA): TGTGCCAGCAGTTTAGAGGGGCGGGGTGGCTACACCTTC. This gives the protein CASSLEGRGGYTF.

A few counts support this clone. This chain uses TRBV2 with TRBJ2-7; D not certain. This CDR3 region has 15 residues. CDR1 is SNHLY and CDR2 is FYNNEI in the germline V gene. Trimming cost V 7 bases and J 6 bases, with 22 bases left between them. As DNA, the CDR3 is TGTGCCAGCAACCCAGCGATCGGAGAGTCGATCGAGCAGTACTTC. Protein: CASNPAIGESIEQYF.

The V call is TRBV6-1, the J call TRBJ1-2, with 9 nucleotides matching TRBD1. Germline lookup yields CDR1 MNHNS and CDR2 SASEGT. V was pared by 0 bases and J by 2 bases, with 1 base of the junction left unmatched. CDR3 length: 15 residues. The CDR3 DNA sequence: TGTGCCAGCAGTGAAGCCGGGACAGGGAACTATGGCTACACCTTC. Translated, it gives CASSEAGTGNYGYTF.

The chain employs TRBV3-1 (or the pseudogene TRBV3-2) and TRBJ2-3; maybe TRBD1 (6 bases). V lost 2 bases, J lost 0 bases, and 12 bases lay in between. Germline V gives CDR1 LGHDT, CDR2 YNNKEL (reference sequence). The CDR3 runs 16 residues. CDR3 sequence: CASSQPGQTSTDTQYF. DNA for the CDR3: TGTGCCAGCAGCCAACCAGGACAGACTAGCACAGATACGCAGTATTTT.

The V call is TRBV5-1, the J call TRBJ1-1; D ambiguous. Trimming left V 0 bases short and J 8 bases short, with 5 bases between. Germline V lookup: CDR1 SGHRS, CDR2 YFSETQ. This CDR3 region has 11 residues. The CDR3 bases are TGCGCCAGCAGCTTGGCAGAAGAAGCTTTCTTT. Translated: CASSLAEEAFF.

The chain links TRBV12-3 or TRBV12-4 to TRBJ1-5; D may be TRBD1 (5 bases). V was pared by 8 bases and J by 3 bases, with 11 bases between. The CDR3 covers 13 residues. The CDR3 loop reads CASRAGLNQPQHF. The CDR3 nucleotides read TGTGCCAGCCGTGCAGGGCTCAATCAGCCCCAGCATTTT.

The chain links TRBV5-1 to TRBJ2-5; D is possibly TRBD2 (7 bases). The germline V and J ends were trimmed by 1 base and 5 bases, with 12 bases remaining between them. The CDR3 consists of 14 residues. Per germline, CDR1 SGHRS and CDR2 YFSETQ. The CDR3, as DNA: TGCGCCAGCAGCTTGACGGGGGGCGGGGAGACCCAGTACTTC. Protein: CASSLTGGGETQYF. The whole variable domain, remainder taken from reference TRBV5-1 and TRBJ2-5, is KAGVTQTPRYLIKTRGQQVTLSCSPISGHRSVSWYQQTPGQGLQFLFEYFSETQRNKGNFPGRFSGRQFSNSRSEMNVSTLELGDSALYLCASSLTGGGETQYFGPGTRLLVL.

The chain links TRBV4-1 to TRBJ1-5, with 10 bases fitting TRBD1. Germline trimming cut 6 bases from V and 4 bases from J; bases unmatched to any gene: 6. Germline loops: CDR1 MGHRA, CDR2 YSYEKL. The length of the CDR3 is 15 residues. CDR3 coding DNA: TGCGCCAGCAGTTTAGGGGGACAGGGGAATCAGCCCCAGCATTTT. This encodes CASSLGGQGNQPQHF.

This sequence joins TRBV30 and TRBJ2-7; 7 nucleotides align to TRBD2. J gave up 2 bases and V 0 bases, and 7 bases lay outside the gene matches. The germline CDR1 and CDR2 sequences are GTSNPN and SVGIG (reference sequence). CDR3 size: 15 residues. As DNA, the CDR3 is TGTGCCTGGAGTGTACTCCCAGGGACTACCTACGAGCAGTACTTC. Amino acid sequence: CAWSVLPGTTYEQYF.

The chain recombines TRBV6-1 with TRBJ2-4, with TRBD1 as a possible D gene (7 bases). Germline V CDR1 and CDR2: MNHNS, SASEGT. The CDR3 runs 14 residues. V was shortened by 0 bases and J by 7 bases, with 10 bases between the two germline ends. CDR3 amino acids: CASSEASGGNIQYF. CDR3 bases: TGTGCCAGCAGTGAAGCTTCAGGGGGGAACATTCAGTACTTC.

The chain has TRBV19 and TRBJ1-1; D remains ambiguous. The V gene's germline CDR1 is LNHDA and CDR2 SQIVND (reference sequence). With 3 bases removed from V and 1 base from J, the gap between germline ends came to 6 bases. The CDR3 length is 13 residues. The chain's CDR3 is CASSMSGNTEAFF. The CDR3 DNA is TGTGCCAGTAGTATGAGCGGGAACACTGAAGCTTTCTTT.

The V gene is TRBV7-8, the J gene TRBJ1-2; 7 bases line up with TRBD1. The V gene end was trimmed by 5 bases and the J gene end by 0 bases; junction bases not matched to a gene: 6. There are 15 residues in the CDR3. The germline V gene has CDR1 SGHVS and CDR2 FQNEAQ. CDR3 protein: CASSGTGTANYGYTF. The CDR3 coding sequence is TGTGCCAGCAGCGGTACCGGGACAGCTAACTATGGCTACACCTTC. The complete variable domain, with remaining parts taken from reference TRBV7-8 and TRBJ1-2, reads GAGVSQSPRYKVAKRGQDVALRCDPISGHVSLFWYQQALGQGPEFLTYFQNEAQLDKSGLPSDRFFAERPEGSVSTLKIQRTQQEDSAVYLCASSGTGTANYGYTFGSGTRLTVV.